Shown below are 16 T cell receptor beta chains from a single sample sequenced in a study of blood T cell repertoires in COVID-19. The table came from immunoSEQ multiplex PCR; TCRdb's copy has only in-frame clones and leaves some out. Of tens of thousands of clones in the sample, 75% to 85% are singletons; the top ten hold 6.3%. The sequencing sample was made of peripheral blood. Source of these receptors: a woman in her fifties or sixties with acute or convalescent COVID-19.

CDR3 residues: CASSQDSGGDIQYF. CDR3 nucleotides: TGTGCCAGCAGCCAAGATAGCGGGGGCGACATTCAGTACTTC. The rearrangement uses TRBV3-1 (or the pseudogene TRBV3-2) and TRBJ2-4; 9 bases match TRBD2. With V trimmed by 0 bases and J by 8 bases, 2 bases remained unmatched. Per germline, CDR1 LGHDT and CDR2 YNNKEL (reference sequence). This CDR3 comprises 14 residues.

This CDR3 reads CASSGRGGETQYF. The CDR3 nucleotides read TGTGCCAGCAGTGGGAGGGGGGGGGAGACCCAGTACTTC. This chain links TRBV12-3 or TRBV12-4 with TRBJ2-5, with a weak D call TRBD2 (7 bases). The CDR3 has 13 residues. V lost 5 bases and J lost 5, with 12 bases in between.

The V gene is TRBV7-3, the J gene TRBJ2-3; D is unresolved. V was pared by 3 bases and J by 5 bases, with 3 bases between. The CDR3 has 11 residues. CDR1 is SGHTA and CDR2 is FQGTGA in the germline V gene. CDR3 in DNA: TGTGCCAGCAGCTTCCAAGATACGCAGTATTTT. The encoded protein is CASSFQDTQYF.

This rearrangement joins TRBV7-2 to TRBJ2-7; no definite D call. The CDR3 consists of 10 residues. In germline, CDR1 is SGHTA, CDR2 FQGNSA. V gave up 6 bases and J gave up 8 bases, with 8 bases separating them. In DNA form, the CDR3 reads TGTGCCAGCAGTCTTGGGCAGCAGTACTTC. This translates into CASSLGQQYF.

This clone was found a few times. V gene TRBV6-2 or TRBV6-3 combines with J gene TRBJ1-1; maybe TRBD1 (5 bases). Trimming removed 4 bases at V and 1 base at J, with 10 bases between. Germline V gene sequence: CDR1 MNHEY, CDR2 SVGEGT. This CDR3 contains 14 residues. CDR3 in DNA: TGTGCCAGCAGTTTCTCGGGGGGGAACACTGAAGCTTTCTTT. This codes for CASSFSGGNTEAFF.

This chain links TRBV4-1 with TRBJ1-2; D gene unclear. V lost 0 bases, J lost 1 base, and 9 bases lay in between. Germline V lookup: CDR1 MGHRA, CDR2 YSYEKL. CDR3 length equals 15 residues. CDR3 DNA: TGCGCCAGCAGCCAAGATCCGGGGTTTAACTATGGCTACACCTTC. Protein: CASSQDPGFNYGYTF.

The V gene is TRBV4-2, the J gene TRBJ2-3; 10 bases match TRBD2. CDR1 and CDR2 (germline): LGHNA, YNFKEQ. The CDR3 runs to 17 residues. V trimming: 3 bases; J trimming: 0 bases; junction bases outside the gene matches: 6. The chain's CDR3 is CASSHPSGGTSTDTQYF. CDR3 nucleotide sequence: TGTGCCAGCAGCCACCCTAGCGGGGGAACAAGCACAGATACGCAGTATTTT.

The chain combines TRBV19 with TRBJ1-1; possible D gene TRBD1, 5 bases. Germline CDR1 and CDR2: LNHDA and SQIVND (reference sequence). CDR3 length equals 14 residues. Trimming removed 8 bases at V and 1 base at J, with 14 bases between. For the CDR3, the DNA is TGTGCCAGTCTCCCCGGAAGGGGGAACACTGAAGCTTTCTTT. Protein product: CASLPGRGNTEAFF.

This clone turned up a few times. V gene TRBV19 combines with J gene TRBJ1-2; D unresolved. CDR1 and CDR2 from the germline V gene are LNHDA and SQIVND (reference sequence). The CDR3 has 13 amino acids. V lost 2 bases and J 6 bases, leaving 10 bases between the germline ends. The CDR3 region is CASSIRGVNGYTF. CDR3 coding DNA: TGTGCCAGTAGTATAAGAGGTGTTAATGGCTACACCTTC.

The chain joins TRBV2 to TRBJ1-2, with no clear D. This CDR3 is built from 13 residues. V dropped 7 bases and J dropped 0 bases, with 9 bases sitting between them. Germline V gives CDR1 SNHLY, CDR2 FYNNEI. The CDR3: CASTGDSNYGYTF. The CDR3, as DNA: TGTGCCAGCACGGGTGACTCTAACTATGGCTACACCTTC.

The genes are TRBV6-2 or TRBV6-3 and TRBJ2-7; D might be TRBD2 (6 bases). Germline V gene lookup returns CDR1 MNHEY and CDR2 SVGEGT. The length of the CDR3 is 12 residues. The ends were cut back, 4 bases at V and 3 bases at J, with 7 bases in the middle. CDR3 in DNA: TGTGCCAGCAGTTGGGGGGTCTACGAGCAGTACTTC. Translating gives CASSWGVYEQYF.

The chain has TRBV19 and TRBJ1-2; tentative D call: TRBD1 (5 bases). CDR1 LNHDA and CDR2 SQIVND come from the germline V gene (reference sequence). Trimming took off 5 bases at V and 3 bases at J, with 10 bases between the two ends. The CDR3 runs to 13 residues. In DNA, the CDR3 is TGTGCCAGTAGTTCGGACATTCACTATGGCTACACCTTC. Protein: CASSSDIHYGYTF.

This chain uses TRBV4-1 with TRBJ1-6; 9 bases align to TRBD1. The germline CDR1 and CDR2 sequences are MGHRA and YSYEKL. The CDR3 spans 17 residues. The V gene end was trimmed by 3 bases and the J gene end by 7 bases; junction bases not matched to a gene: 10. In DNA form, the CDR3 reads TGCGCCAGCAGCCACCCGACAGGGGGTTTATCCAATTCACCCCTCCACTTT. It is translated as CASSHPTGGLSNSPLHF.

The chain uses TRBV9 and TRBJ1-1; tentative D call: TRBD1 (6 bases). The germline V gene encodes CDR1 SGDLS and CDR2 YYNGEE. With 3 bases removed from V and 8 bases from J, the gap between germline ends came to 17 bases. The CDR3 extends over 14 amino acids. The CDR3 spells CASSAGQPGIEAFF. The CDR3 DNA follows: TGTGCCAGCAGCGCCGGACAGCCGGGTATCGAAGCTTTCTTT.

This sequence joins TRBV6-6 and TRBJ1-2; D perhaps matches TRBD1 (6 bases). The V end lost 0 bases, the J end lost 8 bases, and 16 bases lay between the germline ends. Germline V gene sequence: CDR1 MNHNY, CDR2 SVGAGI (reference sequence). The CDR3 totals 15 residues. DNA for the CDR3: TGTGCCAGCAGTTACTCGAGCGGGGGCGCGGGGGGCTACACCTTC. It codes for CASSYSSGGAGGYTF.

V and J are TRBV12-5 and TRBJ1-5, with 10 bases identical to TRBD1. Per germline, CDR1 LGHNT and CDR2 FRNRAP. J gave up 7 bases and V 6 bases, and 3 bases lay outside the gene matches. CDR3 length equals 13 residues. CDR3 nucleotide sequence: TGTGCTAGTGGACGGACAGGGGGGCAGCCCCAGCATTTT. Translating it yields CASGRTGGQPQHF.